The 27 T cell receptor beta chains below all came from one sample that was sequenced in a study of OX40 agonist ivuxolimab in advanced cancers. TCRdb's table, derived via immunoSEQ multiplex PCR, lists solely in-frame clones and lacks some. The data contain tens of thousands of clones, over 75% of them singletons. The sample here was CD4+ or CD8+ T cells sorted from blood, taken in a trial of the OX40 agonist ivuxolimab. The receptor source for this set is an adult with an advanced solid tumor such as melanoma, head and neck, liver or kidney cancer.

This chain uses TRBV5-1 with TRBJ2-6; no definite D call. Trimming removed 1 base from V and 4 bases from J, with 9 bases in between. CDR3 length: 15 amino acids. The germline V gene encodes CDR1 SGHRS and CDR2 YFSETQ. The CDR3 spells CASSLPGAGANVLTF. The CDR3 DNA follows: TGCGCCAGCAGCTTGCCCGGAGCCGGGGCCAACGTCCTGACTTTC.

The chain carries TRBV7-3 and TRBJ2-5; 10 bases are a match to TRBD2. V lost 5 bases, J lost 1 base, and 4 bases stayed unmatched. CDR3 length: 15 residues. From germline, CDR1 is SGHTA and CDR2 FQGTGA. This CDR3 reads CASSISGRAQETQYF. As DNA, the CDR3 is TGTGCCAGCAGCATAAGCGGGAGGGCCCAAGAGACCCAGTACTTC.

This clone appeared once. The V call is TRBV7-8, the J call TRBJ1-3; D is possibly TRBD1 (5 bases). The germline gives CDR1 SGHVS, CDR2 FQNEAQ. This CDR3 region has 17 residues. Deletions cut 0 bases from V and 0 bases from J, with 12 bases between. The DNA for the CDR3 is TGTGCCAGCAGCTTAGCCGGGACCGGAGACTCTGGAAACACCATATATTTT. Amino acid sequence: CASSLAGTGDSGNTIYF. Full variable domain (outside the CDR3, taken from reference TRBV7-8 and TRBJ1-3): GAGVSQSPRYKVAKRGQDVALRCDPISGHVSLFWYQQALGQGPEFLTYFQNEAQLDKSGLPSDRFFAERPEGSVSTLKIQRTQQEDSAVYLCASSLAGTGDSGNTIYFGEGSWLTVV.

The CDR3 region is CASSLSIGGGSTDTQYF. The CDR3 nucleotides read TGTGCCAGCAGCTTATCGATCGGCGGGGGTAGCACAGATACGCAGTATTTT. J is TRBJ2-3 and V is TRBV11-2; 7 bases map to TRBD2. V was clipped by 2 bases and J by 0 bases; unmatched bases: 8. Germline lookup yields CDR1 SGHAT and CDR2 FQNNGV. This CDR3 has 17 residues.

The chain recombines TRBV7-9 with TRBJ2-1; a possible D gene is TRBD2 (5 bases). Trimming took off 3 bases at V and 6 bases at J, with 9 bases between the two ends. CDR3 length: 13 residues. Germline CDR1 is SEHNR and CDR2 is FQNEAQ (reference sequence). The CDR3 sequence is CASSFAGGNEQFF. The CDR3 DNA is TGTGCCAGCAGCTTTGCGGGTGGCAATGAGCAGTTCTTC.

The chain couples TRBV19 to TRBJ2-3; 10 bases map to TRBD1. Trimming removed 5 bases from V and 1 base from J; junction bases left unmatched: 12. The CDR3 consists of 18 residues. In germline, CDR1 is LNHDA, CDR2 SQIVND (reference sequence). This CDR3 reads CASSARDRGVFGTDTQYF. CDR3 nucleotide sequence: TGTGCCAGTAGTGCCCGGGACAGGGGAGTTTTTGGCACAGATACGCAGTATTTT.

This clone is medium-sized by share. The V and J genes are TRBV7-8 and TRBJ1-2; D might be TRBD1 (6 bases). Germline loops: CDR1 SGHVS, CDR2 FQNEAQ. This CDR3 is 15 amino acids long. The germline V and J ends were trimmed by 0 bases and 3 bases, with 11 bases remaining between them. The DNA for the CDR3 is TGTGCCAGCAGCTTAGCGGACAGCCCTCACTATGGCTACACCTTC. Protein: CASSLADSPHYGYTF. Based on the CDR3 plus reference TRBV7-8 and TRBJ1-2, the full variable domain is GAGVSQSPRYKVAKRGQDVALRCDPISGHVSLFWYQQALGQGPEFLTYFQNEAQLDKSGLPSDRFFAERPEGSVSTLKIQRTQQEDSAVYLCASSLADSPHYGYTFGSGTRLTVV.

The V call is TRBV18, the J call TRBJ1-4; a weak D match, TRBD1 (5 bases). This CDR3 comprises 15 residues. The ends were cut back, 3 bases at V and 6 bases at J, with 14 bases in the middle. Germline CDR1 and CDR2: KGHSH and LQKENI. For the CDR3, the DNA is TGTGCCAGCTCACCCCGACAGTTTGGGGATGAAAAACTGTTTTTT. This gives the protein CASSPRQFGDEKLFF.

CDR3 sequence (DNA): TGTGCCAGCAGTTACCAGCTAACAGGGGTTGCTAACGAGCAGTACTTC. Protein sequence: CASSYQLTGVANEQYF. The genes are TRBV6-6 and TRBJ2-7; 7 positions agree with TRBD1. Losses at the gene ends were 2 bases for V and 5 bases for J; bases not matched to a gene: 12. From germline, CDR1 is MNHNY and CDR2 SVGAGI (reference sequence). The CDR3 totals 16 residues.

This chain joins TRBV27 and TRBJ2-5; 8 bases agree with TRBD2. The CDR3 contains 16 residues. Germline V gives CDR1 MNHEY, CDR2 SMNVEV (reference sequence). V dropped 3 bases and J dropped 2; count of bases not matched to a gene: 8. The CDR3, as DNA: TGTGCCAGCAGTTTCAGGGGCGGGAGGCCACAAGAGACCCAGTACTTC. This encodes CASSFRGGRPQETQYF.

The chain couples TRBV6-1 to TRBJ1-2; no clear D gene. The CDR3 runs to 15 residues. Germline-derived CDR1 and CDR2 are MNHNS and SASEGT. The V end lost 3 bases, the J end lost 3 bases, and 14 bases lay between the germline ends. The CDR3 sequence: CASSDPGVEHYGYTF. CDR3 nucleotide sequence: TGTGCCAGCAGTGATCCCGGGGTAGAGCACTATGGCTACACCTTC.

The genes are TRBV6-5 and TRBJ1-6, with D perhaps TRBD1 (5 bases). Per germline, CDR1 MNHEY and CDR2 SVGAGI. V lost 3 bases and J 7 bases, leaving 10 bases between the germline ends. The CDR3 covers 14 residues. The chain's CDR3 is CASSYRQPNSPLHF. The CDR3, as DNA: TGTGCCAGCAGTTATAGACAGCCCAATTCACCCCTCCACTTT.

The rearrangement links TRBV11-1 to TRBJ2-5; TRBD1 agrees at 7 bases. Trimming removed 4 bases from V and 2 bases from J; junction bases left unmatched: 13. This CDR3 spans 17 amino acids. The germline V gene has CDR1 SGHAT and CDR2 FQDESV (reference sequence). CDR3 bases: TGTGCCAGCAGCTCACACGACGGGGACAGTTTACAAGAGACCCAGTACTTC. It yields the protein CASSSHDGDSLQETQYF.

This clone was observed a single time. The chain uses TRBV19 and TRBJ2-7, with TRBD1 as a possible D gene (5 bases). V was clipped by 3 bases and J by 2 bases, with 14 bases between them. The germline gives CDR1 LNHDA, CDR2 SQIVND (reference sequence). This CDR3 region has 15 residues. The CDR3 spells CASSMPGQGTYEQYF. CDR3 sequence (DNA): TGTGCCAGTAGTATGCCAGGACAAGGGACCTACGAGCAGTACTTC.

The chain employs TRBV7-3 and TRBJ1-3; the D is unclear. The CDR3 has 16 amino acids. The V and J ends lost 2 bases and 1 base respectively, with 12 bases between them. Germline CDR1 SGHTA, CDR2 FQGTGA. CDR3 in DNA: TGTGCCAGCAGCTTATGGGGAGGAGGATCTGGAAACACCATATATTTT. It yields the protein CASSLWGGGSGNTIYF.

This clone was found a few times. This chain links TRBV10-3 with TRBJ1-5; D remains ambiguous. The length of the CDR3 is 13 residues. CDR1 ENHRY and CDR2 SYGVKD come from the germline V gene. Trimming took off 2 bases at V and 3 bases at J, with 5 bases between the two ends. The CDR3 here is CAISEGNNQPQHF. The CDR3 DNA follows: TGTGCCATCAGTGAGGGCAACAATCAGCCCCAGCATTTT.

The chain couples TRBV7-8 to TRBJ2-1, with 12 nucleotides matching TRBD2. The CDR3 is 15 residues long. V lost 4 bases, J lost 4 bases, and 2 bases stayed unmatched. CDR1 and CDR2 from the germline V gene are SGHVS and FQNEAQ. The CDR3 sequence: CASSSLAGGYNEQFF. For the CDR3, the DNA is TGTGCCAGCAGCTCACTAGCGGGAGGTTACAATGAGCAGTTCTTC. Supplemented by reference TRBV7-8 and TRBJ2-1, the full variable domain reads GAGVSQSPRYKVAKRGQDVALRCDPISGHVSLFWYQQALGQGPEFLTYFQNEAQLDKSGLPSDRFFAERPEGSVSTLKIQRTQQEDSAVYLCASSSLAGGYNEQFFGPGTRLTVL.

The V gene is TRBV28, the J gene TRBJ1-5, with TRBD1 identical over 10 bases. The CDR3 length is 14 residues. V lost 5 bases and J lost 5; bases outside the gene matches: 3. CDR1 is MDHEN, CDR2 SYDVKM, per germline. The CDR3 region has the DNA TGTGCCAGCAGTCTCGACAGGGGGCATCAGCCCCAGCATTTT. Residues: CASSLDRGHQPQHF.

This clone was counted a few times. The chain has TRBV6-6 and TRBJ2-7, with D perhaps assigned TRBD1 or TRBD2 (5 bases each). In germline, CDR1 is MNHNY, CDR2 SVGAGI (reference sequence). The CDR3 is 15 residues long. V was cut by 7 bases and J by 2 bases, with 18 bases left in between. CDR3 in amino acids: CASTTTGARTYEQYF. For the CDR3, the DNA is TGTGCCAGCACCACCACCGGGGCTAGAACCTACGAGCAGTACTTC.

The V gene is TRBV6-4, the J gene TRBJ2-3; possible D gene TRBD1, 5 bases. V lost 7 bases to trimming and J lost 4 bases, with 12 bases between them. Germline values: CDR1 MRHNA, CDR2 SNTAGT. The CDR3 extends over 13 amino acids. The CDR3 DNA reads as TGTGCCAGCAAAGACCAGGGCGCAGATACGCAGTATTTT. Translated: CASKDQGADTQYF.

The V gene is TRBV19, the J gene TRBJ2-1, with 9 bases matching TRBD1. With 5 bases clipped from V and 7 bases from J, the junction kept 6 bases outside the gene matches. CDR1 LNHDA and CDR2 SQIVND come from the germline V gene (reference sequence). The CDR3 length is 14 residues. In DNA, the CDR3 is TGTGCCAGTAGTCCCGGGACAGGGATAAATGAGCAGTTCTTC. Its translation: CASSPGTGINEQFF.

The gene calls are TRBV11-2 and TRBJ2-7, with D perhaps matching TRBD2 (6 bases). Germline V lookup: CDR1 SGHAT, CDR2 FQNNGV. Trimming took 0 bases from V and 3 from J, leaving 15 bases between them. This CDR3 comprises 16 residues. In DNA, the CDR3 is TGTGCCAGCAGCTTAGAAGCGGGCGGGTTGTACTACGAGCAGTACTTC. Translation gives CASSLEAGGLYYEQYF.

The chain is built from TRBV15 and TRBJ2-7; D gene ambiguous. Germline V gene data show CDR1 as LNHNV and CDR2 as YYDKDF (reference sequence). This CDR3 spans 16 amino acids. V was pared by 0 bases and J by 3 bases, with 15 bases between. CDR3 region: CATSRDLVAANYEQYF. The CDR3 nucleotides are TGTGCCACCAGCAGAGATCTCGTGGCAGCTAACTACGAGCAGTACTTC. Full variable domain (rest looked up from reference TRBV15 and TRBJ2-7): DAMVIQNPRYQVTQFGKPVTLSCSQTLNHNVMYWYQQKSSQAPKLLFHYYDKDFNNEADTPDNFQSRRPNTSFCFLDIRSPGLGDTAMYLCATSRDLVAANYEQYFGPGTRLTVT.

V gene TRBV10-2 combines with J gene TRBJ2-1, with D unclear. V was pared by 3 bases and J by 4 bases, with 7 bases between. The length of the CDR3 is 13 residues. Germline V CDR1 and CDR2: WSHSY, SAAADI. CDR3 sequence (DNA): TGCGCCAGCAGTGAAAGGCAGTACAATGAGCAGTTCTTC. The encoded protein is CASSERQYNEQFF.

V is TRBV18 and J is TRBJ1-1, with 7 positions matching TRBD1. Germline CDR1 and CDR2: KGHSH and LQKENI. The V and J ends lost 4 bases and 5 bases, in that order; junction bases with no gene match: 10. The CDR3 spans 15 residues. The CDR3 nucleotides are TGTGCCAGCTCACAGAGACAGGGAGATTGGACTGAAGCTTTCTTT. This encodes CASSQRQGDWTEAFF.

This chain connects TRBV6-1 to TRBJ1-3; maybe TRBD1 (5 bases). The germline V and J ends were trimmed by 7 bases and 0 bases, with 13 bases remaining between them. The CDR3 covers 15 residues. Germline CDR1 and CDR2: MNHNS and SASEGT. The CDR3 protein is CASIRRTNSGNTIYF. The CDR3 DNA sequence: TGTGCCAGCATCCGCAGGACAAACTCTGGAAACACCATATATTTT.

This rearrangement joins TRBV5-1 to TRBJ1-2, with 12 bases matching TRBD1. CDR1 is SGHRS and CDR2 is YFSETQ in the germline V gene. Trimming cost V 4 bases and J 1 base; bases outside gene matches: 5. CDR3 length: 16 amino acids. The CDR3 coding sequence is TGCGCCAGCAGCGGGGACAGGGGGCCCGTTAACTATGGCTACACCTTC. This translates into CASSGDRGPVNYGYTF.